The 28 T cell receptor beta chains in this list originate from one sample, sequenced in a study of T cells expressing NK-cell markers. Each CDR3 protein gets one entry in TCRdb, which reprocessed the 5' RACE reads and gives no DNA. Its table lists 200,000 to 300,000 distinct CDR3 sequences. Sequencing input: blood T cells: a sorted CD56 or NKG2C T cell subset, CD4+ or CD8+ T cells, or bulk PBMC T cells (not recorded which). Source of these receptors: a woman aged 18 to 75 in good health.

The chain recombines TRBV12-3 or TRBV12-4 with TRBJ2-7; there is no DNA to check the TCRdb D call of TRBD2. The CDR3 is 15 amino acids. The CDR3: CASSGLAGPNYEQYF.

The chain joins TRBV20-1 to TRBJ1-5. Germline V gives CDR1 DFQATT, CDR2 SNEGSKA (reference sequence). The CDR3 is 14 amino acids. CDR3 in amino acids: CSARATRTYQPQHF.

The CDR3 reads CASSPRAWDSTYGYTF. The chain combines TRBV7-9 with TRBJ1-2; TCRdb designates TRBD1, a call that cannot be tested without DNA. CDR3 length: 16 amino acids. CDR1 and CDR2 from the germline V gene are SEHNR and FQNEAQ (reference sequence).

This sequence joins TRBV20-1 and TRBJ2-1; there is no DNA to check the TCRdb D call of TRBD2. The germline V gene has CDR1 DFQATT and CDR2 SNEGSKA (reference sequence). CDR3 length: 14 residues. CDR3 protein: CSAMGLYGENEQFF.

J is TRBJ1-3 and V is TRBV7-9; lacking DNA, the TRBD1 call made by TCRdb goes unchecked. There are 17 residues in the CDR3. In germline, CDR1 is SEHNR, CDR2 FQNEAQ (reference sequence). The CDR3 sequence: CASSLAKGTGAGNTIYF.

This chain connects TRBV20-1 to TRBJ2-1. The CDR3 extends over 17 amino acids. CDR1 DFQATT and CDR2 SNEGSKA come from the germline V gene (reference sequence). CDR3 loop: CSDRDPATGSSYNEQFF.

The rearrangement uses TRBV5-5 and TRBJ2-5; TCRdb calls TRBD2, which cannot be checked without DNA. Germline V lookup: CDR1 SGHKS, CDR2 YYEKEE (reference sequence). The CDR3 totals 16 residues. This CDR3 is CASSTGLAGGFETQYF.

The chain uses TRBV18 and TRBJ2-3; TCRdb calls TRBD1, which cannot be checked without DNA. Germline V gene lookup returns CDR1 KGHSH and CDR2 LQKENI. The CDR3 spans 15 residues. The CDR3: CASSPLSGWADTQYF.

The V gene is TRBV18, the J gene TRBJ2-7. The CDR3 covers 14 residues. Looked up from germline, CDR1 is KGHSH and CDR2 is LQKENI. This CDR3 reads CASSRDGSSYEQYF. Filled out from reference TRBV18 and TRBJ2-7, the complete variable domain reads NAGVMQNPRHLVRRRGQEARLRCSPMKGHSHVYWYRQLPEEGLKFMVYLQKENIIDESGMPKERFSAEFPKEGPSILRIQQVVRGDSAAYFCASSRDGSSYEQYFGPGTRLTVT.

The chain joins TRBV7-3 to TRBJ2-3; TCRdb's D call, TRBD2, is unchecked because there is no DNA. The germline CDR1 and CDR2 sequences are SGHTA and FQGTGA. The CDR3 is 13 amino acids. This CDR3 is CASSLREADTQYF.

The V call is TRBV2, the J call TRBJ1-2; checking the TCRdb D call of TRBD1 is not possible without DNA. The CDR3 contains 14 residues. CDR1 is SNHLY, CDR2 FYNNEI, per germline. This CDR3 reads CASSPSGEESGYTF.

The chain has TRBV25-1 and TRBJ1-6; TCRdb gives TRBD1 as the D gene, but with no DNA this cannot be confirmed. The CDR3 has 16 residues. Looked up from germline, CDR1 is MGHDK and CDR2 is SYGVNS. CDR3 residues: CASSPRTGGFNSPLHF. Full variable domain (rest looked up from reference TRBV25-1 and TRBJ1-6): EADIYQTPRYLVIGTGKKITLECSQTMGHDKMYWYQQDPGMELHLIHYSYGVNSTEKGDLSSESTVSRIRTEHFPLTLESARPSHTSQYLCASSPRTGGFNSPLHFGNGTRLTVT.

The chain carries TRBV6-8 and TRBJ2-7; the TCRdb call, TRBD1, lacks DNA for checking. CDR1 MNHGY and CDR2 SAAAGT come from the germline V gene. This CDR3 has 11 amino acids. The CDR3 is CASSFRGEQYF.

V gene TRBV20-1 combines with J gene TRBJ2-7; TCRdb picks TRBD2, but there is no DNA to check that call. This CDR3 region has 15 residues. Germline V lookup: CDR1 DFQATT, CDR2 SNEGSKA (reference sequence). This CDR3 reads CSARALAGAGVEQYF.

V gene TRBV12-3 or TRBV12-4 combines with J gene TRBJ1-1; TCRdb calls TRBD1, which cannot be checked without DNA. This CDR3 is built from 12 residues. CDR3 loop: CASSPLGGNAFF.

V is TRBV7-3 and J is TRBJ1-2. Germline values: CDR1 SGHTA, CDR2 FQGTGA. The CDR3 contains 15 residues. The CDR3 spells CASSLNRGGQEGYTF.

The chain is built from TRBV6-1 and TRBJ1-5; the D call of TRBD1 rests on TCRdb alone, since no DNA is present to check it. Per the germline V gene, CDR1 is MNHNS and CDR2 is SASEGT. This CDR3 has 15 residues. CDR3 loop: CASSDYRGLNQPQHF.

The chain couples TRBV12-3 or TRBV12-4 to TRBJ2-6; TCRdb selects TRBD1, and the lack of DNA leaves this call unchecked. The CDR3 loop spans 14 amino acids. The CDR3 region is CASRHRDGANVLTF.

The CDR3 spells CASSQVMEGDEQYF. V gene TRBV4-3 combines with J gene TRBJ2-7; TCRdb's D call, TRBD1, is unchecked because there is no DNA. Germline-derived CDR1 and CDR2 are LGHNA and YSLEER. CDR3 size: 14 residues.

This rearrangement joins TRBV29-1 to TRBJ1-5; TCRdb designates TRBD1, a call that cannot be tested without DNA. Looked up from germline, CDR1 is SQVTM and CDR2 is ANQGSEA. The CDR3 has 12 amino acids. The CDR3 here is CSAGQGNQPQHF. Full variable domain (missing parts from reference TRBV29-1 and TRBJ1-5): SAVISQKPSRDICQRGTSLTIQCQVDSQVTMMFWYRQQPGQSLTLIATANQGSEATYESGFVIDKFPISRPNLTFSTLTVSNMSPEDSSIYLCSAGQGNQPQHFGDGTRLSIL.

The chain's CDR3 is CSVVQDFQETQYF. The chain couples TRBV29-1 to TRBJ2-5; absent DNA, TCRdb's TRBD1 call cannot be checked. The CDR3 is 13 residues long. The germline gives CDR1 SQVTM, CDR2 ANQGSEA. Looking up the rest from reference TRBV29-1 and TRBJ2-5 gives the full variable domain: SAVISQKPSRDICQRGTSLTIQCQVDSQVTMMFWYRQQPGQSLTLIATANQGSEATYESGFVIDKFPISRPNLTFSTLTVSNMSPEDSSIYLCSVVQDFQETQYFGPGTRLLVL.

CDR3: CASSLDSTYGYTF. The chain joins TRBV7-2 to TRBJ1-2. The CDR3 loop spans 13 amino acids. CDR1 is SGHTA and CDR2 is FQGNSA in the germline V gene.

The chain's CDR3 is CASSQDRARVKFF. V is TRBV14 and J is TRBJ2-1; the TCRdb D gene call, TRBD1, has no DNA to confirm it. This CDR3 region has 13 residues. CDR1 and CDR2 (germline): SGHDN, FVKESK.

This chain joins TRBV20-1 and TRBJ2-7; the TCRdb call, TRBD1, lacks DNA for checking. The CDR3 has 15 residues. The germline CDR1 and CDR2 sequences are DFQATT and SNEGSKA (reference sequence). This CDR3 is CSASGGSLSSYEQYF.

The J gene is TRBJ2-2, the V gene TRBV9; TCRdb indicates TRBD1, and absent DNA this call remains unverified. Germline CDR1 reads SGDLS; CDR2 reads YYNGEE. The CDR3 contains 14 residues. CDR3: CASSVVPGTGELFF. The full variable domain, completed using reference TRBV9 and TRBJ2-2, is DSGVTQTPKHLITATGQRVTLRCSPRSGDLSVYWYQQSLDQGLQFLIQYYNGEERAKGNILERFSAQQFPDLHSELNLSSLELGDSALYFCASSVVPGTGELFFGEGSRLTVL.

This chain links TRBV13 with TRBJ2-3; the TRBD1 assignment by TCRdb is unverifiable without DNA. The CDR3 loop spans 14 amino acids. From germline, CDR1 is PRHDT and CDR2 FYEKMQ (reference sequence). CDR3 amino acids: CASGLGGATDTQYF.

The V gene is TRBV21-1, the J gene TRBJ2-5; as DNA is missing, the TRBD1 call by TCRdb cannot be tested. TRBV21-1 represents a pseudogene. This CDR3 spans 15 amino acids. The CDR3 reads CASSKDNRVQETQYF.

The genes are TRBV28 and TRBJ2-3. The CDR3 totals 13 residues. Germline-derived CDR1 and CDR2 are MDHEN and SYDVKM. The CDR3 protein is CASSKPSVDTQYF.